This T cell receptor beta chain was found in a study of cytotoxic CD8 clonotypes in ibrutinib-treated CLL. Study-wide results and limits: Sustained-remission and progressing patients' sampling times differed. Baseline values of clonality outstripped age-matched healthy donors and followed circulating CD8+ T-cell counts.

CDR3 length: 14 residues. The trim removed 3 bases at V and 4 bases at J, leaving 1 base unmatched. CDR1 and CDR2 from the germline V gene are MGHRA and YSYEKL. About this clone: No antigen is known for it.

Sequencing used immunoSEQ multiplex PCR; TCRdb keeps in-frame clones, though not all of them. The sample lists around 25,000 clones; around two thirds were seen once. Source: PBMCs, taken at disease progression, from a patient treated with ibrutinib. The sequence was collected from a human donor with chronic lymphocytic leukemia. The chain links TRBV4-1 to TRBJ1-1; TRBD1 matches at 11 bases. The CDR3 protein is CASSQGQGGTEAFF. The CDR3 coding sequence is TGCGCCAGCAGCCAGGGACAGGGGGGCACTGAAGCTTTCTTT.